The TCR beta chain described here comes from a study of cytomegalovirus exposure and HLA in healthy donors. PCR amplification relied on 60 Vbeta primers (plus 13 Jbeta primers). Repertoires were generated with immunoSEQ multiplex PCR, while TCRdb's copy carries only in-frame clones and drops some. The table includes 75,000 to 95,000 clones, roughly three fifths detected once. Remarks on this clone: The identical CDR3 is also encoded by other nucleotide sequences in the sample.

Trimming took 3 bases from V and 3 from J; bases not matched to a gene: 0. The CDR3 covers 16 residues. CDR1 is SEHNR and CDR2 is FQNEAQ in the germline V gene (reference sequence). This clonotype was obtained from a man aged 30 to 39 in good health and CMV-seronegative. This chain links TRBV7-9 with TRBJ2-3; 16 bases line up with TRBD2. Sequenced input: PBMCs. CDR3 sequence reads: CASSLGLAGGTDTQYF. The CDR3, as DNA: TGTGCCAGCAGCTTGGGACTAGCGGGGGGGACAGATACGCAGTATTTT.